This TCR beta chain was profiled in a study of T cell repertoires in breast cancer. Across the study: Breast cancer patients gave tumors, lymph nodes and blood; healthy donors gave blood.

Blocking oligonucleotides added to a second nested PCR suppressed unpaired genes. Each emulsion RT-PCR master mix held 5,000-250,000 T cells with C-region, Stepout and V-region primers. TCRdb re-analysed the emulsion pairing reads in MiXCR, keeping a single row per CDR3 protein. The table records 4,400 or so distinct CDR3 sequences, around 40% of them present only once. Points from the study as a whole: Seven or more patient tumors shared approximately 19 TCR pairs rarely seen in control blood. Tumor-involved sentinel nodes shared 7.7% of TCRs with matched tumors, tumor-free nodes roughly 2.2%.

Primers covering all TCR V genes were used in emulsion RT-PCR on CD8+ T cells. Trimming cost V 8 bases and J 0 bases, with 16 bases left between them. Germline V gene sequence: CDR1 SQVTM, CDR2 ANQGSEA. The CDR3 is 14 residues long. This clonotype was observed many times. The antigen is unknown. The sequence came from a pool of human donors with breast cancer or a healthy control (not recorded which). The rearrangement links TRBV29-1 to TRBJ1-1; possible D gene TRBD1, 5 bases. The material sequenced was CD8+ T cells. CDR3 loop: CSSSPRQMNTEAFF. The CDR3 DNA sequence: TGCAGCTCCTCCCCTAGACAGATGAACACTGAAGCTTTCTTT.